Below, 10 T cell receptor beta chains from the same sample are listed, as sequenced in a study of blood T cell repertoires in COVID-19. Clones were read by immunoSEQ multiplex PCR, and TCRdb kept only the in-frame ones, dropping some. The sample has 110,000 to 150,000 clones; around 81% are singletons. The specimen was peripheral blood. The source is a human donor in a cohort sampled during active COVID-19.

V and J are TRBV19 and TRBJ1-6; 8 bases line up with TRBD1. The junction had 7 bases not matched to a gene; V was cut back by 5 bases and J by 7 bases. Germline V gene sequence: CDR1 LNHDA, CDR2 SQIVND (reference sequence). The CDR3 length is 15 residues. CDR3 bases: TGTGCCAGTAGTCCCAAGGGGACAGGCAATTCACCCCTCCACTTT. Residues: CASSPKGTGNSPLHF.

This chain links TRBV4-2 with TRBJ2-7, with 7 bases lining up with TRBD2. Germline CDR1 LGHNA, CDR2 YNFKEQ. Trimming at V came to 0 bases and at J to 3 bases, leaving 5 bases not matched to a gene. This CDR3 spans 15 amino acids. In DNA form, the CDR3 reads TGTGCCAGCAGCCAAGAGGTACTAGCGAGCTACGAGCAGTACTTC. Translated, it gives CASSQEVLASYEQYF.

V and J are TRBV19 and TRBJ1-6; TRBD1 matches 9 bases. With V trimmed by 5 bases and J by 9 bases, 5 bases remained unmatched. Germline V gene sequence: CDR1 LNHDA, CDR2 SQIVND (reference sequence). This CDR3 is 14 amino acids long. The CDR3: CASSLDRGSSPLHF. CDR3 DNA: TGTGCCAGTAGTTTGGACAGGGGTAGTTCACCCCTCCACTTT.

The chain joins TRBV28 to TRBJ1-6; 9 positions agree with TRBD1. The CDR3 consists of 15 residues. Germline V gives CDR1 MDHEN, CDR2 SYDVKM. The ends lost 2 bases at V and 10 bases at J; junction bases unmatched: 6. CDR3 in amino acids: CASSLPGTGLSPLHF. In DNA form, the CDR3 reads TGTGCCAGCAGTTTACCCGGGACAGGGCTCTCACCCCTCCACTTT.

This sequence joins TRBV9 and TRBJ2-7; 7 bases are shared with TRBD1. CDR3 length: 15 amino acids. The germline V gene encodes CDR1 SGDLS and CDR2 YYNGEE. The ends lost 5 bases at V and 4 bases at J; junction bases unmatched: 12. This CDR3 reads CASSSTGTWGYEQYF. CDR3 DNA sequence: TGTGCCAGCAGTTCGACAGGGACGTGGGGGTACGAGCAGTACTTC.

V and J are TRBV7-9 and TRBJ2-3; weak D call: TRBD2 (6 bases). V lost 1 base, J lost 6 bases, and 11 bases lay in between. The CDR3 is 14 amino acids. CDR1 SEHNR and CDR2 FQNEAQ come from the germline V gene (reference sequence). The CDR3 sequence is CASSLVGGEDTQYF. The CDR3 coding sequence is TGTGCCAGCAGCTTAGTTGGAGGGGAGGATACGCAGTATTTT.

The V and J genes are TRBV5-4 and TRBJ2-5; possibly TRBD2 for D (6 bases). CDR3 size: 15 residues. The germline gives CDR1 SGHNT, CDR2 YYREEE (reference sequence). The V and J ends lost 4 bases and 0 bases respectively, with 13 bases between them. CDR3 DNA sequence: TGTGCCAGCAGCACCCTCCGGGAGTACCAAGAGACCCAGTACTTC. Its translation: CASSTLREYQETQYF.

This clone was counted a few times. V usage is TRBV18 and J usage is TRBJ1-2; D not certain. This CDR3 has 15 amino acids. V lost 3 bases and J lost 1, with 12 bases in between. Germline V CDR1 and CDR2: KGHSH, LQKENI. The CDR3 nucleotides are TGTGCCAGCTCACCTCGCATTGAGAGTAACTATGGCTACACCTTC. Translation: CASSPRIESNYGYTF.

The chain joins TRBV4-2 to TRBJ2-5, with 7 bases that match TRBD1. V was clipped by 2 bases and J by 2 bases; unmatched bases: 8. This CDR3 has 16 amino acids. Germline CDR1 reads LGHNA; CDR2 reads YNFKEQ. CDR3 nucleotides: TGTGCCAGCAGCCAACCCGCGCCGGGACAGCAAGAGACCCAGTACTTC. It specifies CASSQPAPGQQETQYF.

Only one count was recorded for this clone. The chain recombines TRBV28 with TRBJ2-7; D gene unclear. Germline CDR1 reads MDHEN; CDR2 reads SYDVKM. This CDR3 is built from 12 residues. V lost 6 bases, J lost 2 bases, and 8 bases lay in between. CDR3 sequence: CASRSQTYEQYF. The CDR3 nucleotides read TGTGCCAGCAGATCCCAAACCTACGAGCAGTACTTC.